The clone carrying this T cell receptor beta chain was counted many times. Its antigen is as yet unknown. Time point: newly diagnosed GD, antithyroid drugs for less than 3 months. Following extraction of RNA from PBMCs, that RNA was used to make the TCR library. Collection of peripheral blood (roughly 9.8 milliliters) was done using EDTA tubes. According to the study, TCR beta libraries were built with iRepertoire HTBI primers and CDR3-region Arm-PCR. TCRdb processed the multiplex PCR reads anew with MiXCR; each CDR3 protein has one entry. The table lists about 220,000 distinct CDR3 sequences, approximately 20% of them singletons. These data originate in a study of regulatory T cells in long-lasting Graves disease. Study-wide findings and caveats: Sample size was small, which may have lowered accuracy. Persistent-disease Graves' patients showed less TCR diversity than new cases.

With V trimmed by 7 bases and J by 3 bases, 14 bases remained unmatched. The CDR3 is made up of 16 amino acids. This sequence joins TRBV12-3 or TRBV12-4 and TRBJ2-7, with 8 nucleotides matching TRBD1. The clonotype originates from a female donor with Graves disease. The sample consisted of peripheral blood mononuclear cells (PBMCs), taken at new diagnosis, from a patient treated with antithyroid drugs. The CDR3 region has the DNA TGTGCCAGCACAGGTAAAATCCTGGACAGGGTCTACGAGCAGTACTTC. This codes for CASTGKILDRVYEQYF.